These 2 T cell receptor beta chains originate from one sample sequenced in a study of T cells in Graves' hyperthyroidism and ophthalmopathy (dated by TCRdb to between 2018 and 2021). Library preparation used multiplex PCR. The reads were generated on an Illumina HiSeq 2000. The TCR beta CDR3 regions were amplified from the RNA transcripts. A first-round RT-PCR of the TCR CDR3 used the HTBI primer set with the Qiagen OneStep RT-PCR kit. In TCRdb, the public reads were trimmed at Q25 with fastp and aligned with MiXCR, with productive beta chains retained. Records with the same CDR3 protein are collapsed into one entry carrying the most frequent genes and DNA. The sample table contains about 700,000 distinct CDR3 sequences; only one count was recorded for around 13% of them. The top ten hold about 10% of the sample. Sequencing used blood. These receptors were collected from a woman aged 18-35 years with Graves' hyperthyroidism.

This clonotype turned up a few times. V and J are TRBV24-1 and TRBJ2-5, with 8 bases identical to TRBD1. This CDR3 comprises 16 residues. Germline loops: CDR1 KGHDR, CDR2 SFDVKD. V was clipped by 4 bases and J by 1 base; unmatched bases: 7. CDR3 bases: TGTGCCACCAGTGACCCGACAGGGGTTCCCCAAGAGACCCAGTACTTC. Protein sequence: CATSDPTGVPQETQYF.

Many counts were recorded for this clonotype. This chain links TRBV20-1 with TRBJ1-1; D remains ambiguous. Trimming pared 3 bases from V and 1 base from J, leaving 9 bases between. The CDR3 spans 13 residues. Germline V gene lookup returns CDR1 DFQATT and CDR2 SNEGSKA (reference sequence). CDR3 in DNA: TGCAGTGCTAGCTGGGATGCGAACACTGAAGCTTTCTTT. It codes for CSASWDANTEAFF.